This T cell receptor (beta chain) was profiled in a study of CD8 T cells in ankylosing spondylitis. The authors made TCR beta libraries by quantitative 5'-RACE with molecular barcodes. TCRdb itself ran the 5' RACE reads through MiXCR, one entry per CDR3 protein. The repertoire holds about 450,000 distinct CDR3 sequences, with more than 25% as singletons. Notes on the study in general: Typical of ankylosing spondylitis blood, it appeared, was a TCR beta motif of several highly homologous variants. Disease-linked clones were found to be CD8+ and relatively rare in peripheral blood. Reports say disease-linked clones showed up significantly more in matched ankylosing spondylitis synovial fluid. Past studies reported some motif variants in reactive arthritis synovial fluid and blood.

In germline, CDR1 is SEHNR, CDR2 FQNEAQ (reference sequence). V was pared by 5 bases and J by 5 bases, with 16 bases between. The length of the CDR3 is 15 residues. Turning to this clonotype: Its antigen is currently unknown.

The chain recombines TRBV7-9 with TRBJ2-1, with D perhaps TRBD1 or TRBD2 (5 bases each). Sequencing used blood, either unsorted or a sorted T cell fraction (not recorded which). This receptor was taken from a male donor with ankylosing spondylitis. DNA for the CDR3: TGTGCCAGCAGCCTAGGGACCTCCTTCGACAATGAGCAGTTCTTC. Its translation: CASSLGTSFDNEQFF.